Below are 32 T cell receptor beta chains sequenced from a single sample in a study of blood T cell repertoires in COVID-19. Only in-frame clones appear in the TCRdb table, and some are missing; sequencing was by immunoSEQ multiplex PCR. The sample contains roughly 100,000 clones, 75% to 90% of which appear only once. Specimen: peripheral blood. The source is a woman in her 50s with COVID-19, enrolled during active disease.

The genes are TRBV6-7 and TRBJ1-1, with 7 nucleotides matching TRBD1. TRBV6-7 belongs to the ORF category, with a function that is uncertain. Trimming took 0 bases from V and 1 from J; bases not matched to a gene: 11. The CDR3 sequence is 18 residues long. The CDR3 nucleotides read TGTGCCAGCAGTTACTCGGAGCAGGGGGAAGTCCGGAACACTGAAGCTTTCTTT. Protein product: CASSYSEQGEVRNTEAFF.

CDR3 amino acids: CASSPDRGGTGELFF. The DNA for the CDR3 is TGCGCCAGCAGCCCGGACAGGGGTGGCACCGGGGAGCTGTTTTTT. The chain carries TRBV10-1 and TRBJ2-2; 9 bases are a match to TRBD1. The CDR3 runs to 15 residues. Germline assignment: CDR1 WNHNN and CDR2 SYGVQD (reference sequence). The V gene end was trimmed by 6 bases and the J gene end by 4 bases; junction bases not matched to a gene: 6.

The genes are TRBV9 and TRBJ2-2, with a possible D match to TRBD2 (6 bases). The V gene's germline CDR1 is SGDLS and CDR2 YYNGEE. V was trimmed by 4 bases and J by 6 bases, leaving 19 bases between them. The length of the CDR3 is 16 residues. As DNA, the CDR3 is TGTGCCAGCAGCCCGGAAAGACTAGGCTCGGCCGGGGAGCTGTTTTTT. This sequence encodes CASSPERLGSAGELFF.

Written as DNA, the CDR3 is TGCGCCAGCAGCTTGGCCGGTAACTCACCGGAGACCCAGTACTTC. Translation: CASSLAGNSPETQYF. The V and J genes are TRBV5-1 and TRBJ2-5; no reliable D call. Germline V gene data show CDR1 as SGHRS and CDR2 as YFSETQ. The length of the CDR3 is 15 residues. Trimming took off 0 bases at V and 5 bases at J, with 14 bases between the two ends.

The gene calls are TRBV7-8 and TRBJ2-7; 8 nucleotides agree with TRBD1. The CDR3 runs to 14 residues. Germline V gives CDR1 SGHVS, CDR2 FQNEAQ. The V gene end was trimmed by 5 bases and the J gene end by 4 bases; junction bases not matched to a gene: 7. CDR3 DNA: TGTGCCAGCAGCCCCAGCGGACAGGGTTACGAGCAGTACTTC. Protein sequence: CASSPSGQGYEQYF.

The V call is TRBV6-5, the J call TRBJ2-3, with 9 bases identical to TRBD2. CDR1 and CDR2 (germline): MNHEY, SVGAGI. This CDR3 has 14 residues. V lost 5 bases to trimming and J lost 2 bases; unmatched junction nucleotides: 2. The CDR3 sequence is CASSKRGDTDTQYF. CDR3 sequence (DNA): TGTGCCAGCAGTAAGCGGGGGGACACAGATACGCAGTATTTT.

V is TRBV2 and J is TRBJ2-5; unclear D gene. Germline V lookup: CDR1 SNHLY, CDR2 FYNNEI. V was cut by 7 bases and J by 2 bases, with 8 bases left in between. The CDR3 covers 12 residues. CDR3 residues: CASIREQETQYF. CDR3 DNA: TGTGCCAGCATTCGCGAACAAGAGACCCAGTACTTC.

The genes are TRBV25-1 and TRBJ2-7, with D perhaps TRBD1 (6 bases). This CDR3 spans 13 amino acids. V lost 3 bases and J 6 bases, leaving 12 bases between the germline ends. Germline V gene sequence: CDR1 MGHDK, CDR2 SYGVNS. The CDR3 DNA reads as TGTGCCAGCAGTGACTCCATGGACAGCGAGCAGTACTTC. It yields the protein CASSDSMDSEQYF.

The rearrangement joins TRBV7-2 to TRBJ2-5; 8 nucleotides agree with TRBD1. In germline, CDR1 is SGHTA, CDR2 FQGNSA. V trimming: 4 bases; J trimming: 5 bases; junction bases outside the gene matches: 9. This CDR3 has 15 residues. The CDR3 loop is CASSSGQGLQETQYF. Written as DNA, the CDR3 is TGTGCCAGCAGCTCAGGACAGGGCTTACAGGAGACCCAGTACTTC.

This rearrangement joins TRBV12-5 to TRBJ2-3, with 8 bases lining up with TRBD1. The trim removed 6 bases at V and 4 bases at J, leaving 15 bases unmatched. The CDR3 is 17 amino acids. From germline, CDR1 is LGHNT and CDR2 FRNRAP. CDR3 region: CASGDRASRGLSDTQYF. The CDR3 bases are TGTGCTAGTGGCGACAGAGCGTCCAGGGGGCTCTCAGATACGCAGTATTTT.

The chain uses TRBV7-9 and TRBJ2-1; D possibly corresponds to TRBD1 (5 bases). The CDR3 sequence is 16 residues long. The germline CDR1 and CDR2 sequences are SEHNR and FQNEAQ (reference sequence). V was clipped by 2 bases and J by 1 base, with 12 bases between them. CDR3 sequence (DNA): TGTGCCAGCAGCTTATCCCAGGGCGTGTCCTACAATGAGCAGTTCTTC. This sequence encodes CASSLSQGVSYNEQFF.

The gene calls are TRBV4-1 and TRBJ1-3, with TRBD1 as a possible D gene (5 bases). V was shortened by 0 bases and J by 4 bases, with 10 bases between the two germline ends. The CDR3 covers 15 residues. Germline V gene lookup returns CDR1 MGHRA and CDR2 YSYEKL. CDR3 residues: CASSQDTGPGNTIYF. CDR3 DNA: TGCGCCAGCAGCCAAGATACAGGCCCAGGAAACACCATATATTTT.

Note on this clone: The identical CDR3 is also encoded by other nucleotide sequences in the sample. This chain connects TRBV3-1 (or the pseudogene TRBV3-2) to TRBJ1-5; 8 bases line up with TRBD1. Germline trimming cut 4 bases from V and 4 bases from J; bases unmatched to any gene: 6. The CDR3 covers 15 residues. CDR1 and CDR2 (germline): LGHDT, YNNKEL (reference sequence). The CDR3, as DNA: TGTGCCAGCAGCCCCGGGACAGGAGGGAATCAGCCCCAGCATTTT. Its translation: CASSPGTGGNQPQHF.

The table lists this clone with a count of one. The chain recombines TRBV23-1 with TRBJ2-5, with TRBD2 as a possible D gene (6 bases). TRBV23-1 is assigned to the ORF class and has an uncertain function. Between the trimmed V and J ends, which lost 2 bases and 4 bases, there was a span of 17 bases. This CDR3 has 16 residues. DNA for the CDR3: TGCGCCAGCAGTCAACCTGGGACTTCCATGGTAGAGACCCAGTACTTC. Amino acid sequence: CASSQPGTSMVETQYF.

This clone was counted between two and nine times. The chain is built from TRBV7-9 and TRBJ2-7, with D possibly matching TRBD2 (7 bases). V gave up 4 bases and J gave up 4 bases, with 11 bases separating them. Germline V gene sequence: CDR1 SEHNR, CDR2 FQNEAQ (reference sequence). The CDR3 is 13 residues long. The CDR3 protein is CASSSGGLYEQYF. CDR3 bases: TGTGCCAGCAGCTCCGGGGGGCTTTACGAGCAGTACTTC.

This clone has a handful of counts. V is TRBV3-1 (or the pseudogene TRBV3-2) and J is TRBJ1-2; D perhaps matches TRBD1 (5 bases). The germline gives CDR1 LGHDT, CDR2 YNNKEL (reference sequence). The CDR3 has 15 residues. V lost 1 base, J lost 4 bases, and 13 bases lay in between. CDR3 loop: CASSQGEGLGYGYTF. For the CDR3, the DNA is TGTGCCAGCAGCCAAGGGGAGGGACTCGGCTATGGCTACACCTTC.

The V and J genes are TRBV2 and TRBJ2-5, with 7 bases that match TRBD2. This CDR3 region has 16 residues. Losses at the gene ends were 2 bases for V and 5 bases for J; bases not matched to a gene: 11. Germline assignment: CDR1 SNHLY and CDR2 FYNNEI. CDR3 sequence (DNA): TGTGCCAGCAGTGAAAGTGAGGGCGGGGGAAGGGAGACCCAGTACTTC. This sequence encodes CASSESEGGGRETQYF.

This chain joins TRBV6-6 and TRBJ2-7; TRBD1 agrees at 8 bases. The CDR3 consists of 16 residues. V lost 4 bases, J lost 7 bases, and 15 bases stayed unmatched. Looked up from germline, CDR1 is MNHNY and CDR2 is SVGAGI (reference sequence). Here the CDR3 DNA reads TGTGCCAGCAGTTCTCTGGGGCAGGGGGCCTCCCTGGAGCAGTACTTC. Protein: CASSSLGQGASLEQYF.

The chain uses TRBV28 and TRBJ2-5; 10 bases fit TRBD2. There are 18 residues in the CDR3. J was trimmed by 1 base and V by 8 bases; bases with no gene match: 16. Germline lookup yields CDR1 MDHEN and CDR2 SYDVKM. The CDR3, as DNA: TGTGCCAGCGCCTTATACGGGGCTAGCGGGGGCACCCAAGAGACCCAGTACTTC. This gives the protein CASALYGASGGTQETQYF.

V usage is TRBV14 and J usage is TRBJ1-6; D may be TRBD1 (5 bases). The CDR3 runs to 16 residues. Germline CDR1 reads SGHDN; CDR2 reads FVKESK. The ends were cut back, 6 bases at V and 10 bases at J, with 22 bases in the middle. The CDR3 DNA sequence: TGTGCCAGCAGTTTCGATTTGGGGGGTACGCGGTCACCCCTCCACTTT. It yields the protein CASSFDLGGTRSPLHF.

The chain links TRBV7-9 to TRBJ2-2, with TRBD1 matching 9 bases. V trimming: 5 bases; J trimming: 0 bases; junction bases outside the gene matches: 1. CDR3 size: 15 residues. Germline CDR1 reads SEHNR; CDR2 reads FQNEAQ (reference sequence). The CDR3 nucleotides are TGTGCCAGCAGCGGGACAGGGACGAACACCGGGGAGCTGTTTTTT. Translating gives CASSGTGTNTGELFF.

V and J are TRBV11-3 and TRBJ2-5, with D possibly matching TRBD1 (6 bases). Germline V gene lookup returns CDR1 SGHNT and CDR2 YENEEA. This CDR3 is 16 amino acids long. Trimming took off 2 bases at V and 2 bases at J, with 15 bases between the two ends. In DNA, the CDR3 is TGTGCCAGCAGCTTATCCCTCCTAGGGGGACAAGAGACCCAGTACTTC. This sequence encodes CASSLSLLGGQETQYF. Full variable domain (outside the CDR3, taken from reference TRBV11-3 and TRBJ2-5): EAGVVQSPRYKIIEKKQPVAFWCNPISGHNTLYWYLQNLGQGPELLIRYENEEAVDDSQLPKDRFSAERLKGVDSTLKIQPAELGDSAVYLCASSLSLLGGQETQYFGPGTRLLVL.

The chain combines TRBV28 with TRBJ1-6; the D gene is possibly TRBD1 (5 bases). Trimming pared 6 bases from V and 8 bases from J, leaving 11 bases between. The CDR3 contains 13 residues. The germline V gene encodes CDR1 MDHEN and CDR2 SYDVKM. Here the CDR3 reads CASRGGADSPLHF. CDR3 sequence (DNA): TGTGCCAGCAGGGGGGGAGCAGATTCACCCCTCCACTTT.

The chain uses TRBV6-2 or TRBV6-3 and TRBJ1-5, with 8 bases fitting TRBD1. From germline, CDR1 is MNHEY and CDR2 SVGEGT. V shed 0 bases, J shed 4 bases, and the junction held 5 bases outside the gene matches. The CDR3 loop spans 16 amino acids. The CDR3, as DNA: TGTGCCAGCAGTTACTCGGGGACAGGTTGGAATCAGCCCCAGCATTTT. Its translation: CASSYSGTGWNQPQHF.

This rearrangement joins TRBV30 to TRBJ1-1, with a weak D call TRBD1 (5 bases). The CDR3 consists of 13 residues. V lost 6 bases to trimming and J lost 0 bases, with 11 bases between them. CDR1 GTSNPN and CDR2 SVGIG come from the germline V gene (reference sequence). CDR3 coding DNA: TGTGCCTGTTCGGGACTCGTGAACACTGAAGCTTTCTTT. Translated, it gives CACSGLVNTEAFF.

This CDR3 is CASSIGWGGANVLTF. The CDR3 nucleotides are TGTGCCAGTAGTATAGGTTGGGGCGGGGCCAACGTCCTGACTTTC. This sequence joins TRBV19 and TRBJ2-6, with D perhaps matching TRBD1 (5 bases). The CDR3 sequence is 15 residues long. Trimming took 1 base from V and 4 from J, leaving 8 bases between them. Looked up from germline, CDR1 is LNHDA and CDR2 is SQIVND (reference sequence).

The V call is TRBV25-1, the J call TRBJ1-2; 7 nucleotides line up with TRBD1. Germline loops: CDR1 MGHDK, CDR2 SYGVNS. After removal of 1 base from V and 7 bases from J, the junction contained 3 bases not matched to a gene. This CDR3 contains 13 residues. The CDR3, as DNA: TGTGCCAGCAGTGAATCCGGGACAGTTGGCTACACCTTC. This translates into CASSESGTVGYTF.

This sequence joins TRBV9 and TRBJ1-3; the D is unclear. In germline, CDR1 is SGDLS, CDR2 YYNGEE. The CDR3 length is 16 residues. With 4 bases removed from V and 0 bases from J, the gap between germline ends came to 14 bases. The CDR3 loop reads CASSPGLPASGNTIYF. The CDR3 DNA is TGTGCCAGCAGCCCCGGACTGCCCGCCTCTGGAAACACCATATATTTT.

The gene calls are TRBV6-2 or TRBV6-3 and TRBJ1-5, with 8 bases identical to TRBD1. With 3 bases clipped from V and 6 bases from J, the junction kept 4 bases outside the gene matches. CDR1 and CDR2 from the germline V gene are MNHEY and SVGEGT. This CDR3 comprises 14 residues. The CDR3 nucleotides read TGTGCCAGCAGTTATCGGACAGGGCTTCAGCCCCAGCATTTT. Translating gives CASSYRTGLQPQHF.

The chain has TRBV7-2 and TRBJ1-5; 8 bases line up with TRBD1. Unmatched junction bases numbered 5, after V lost 5 bases and J lost 2 bases. This CDR3 is built from 15 residues. Germline V gene lookup returns CDR1 SGHTA and CDR2 FQGNSA. In DNA form, the CDR3 reads TGTGCCAGCAGCAAGACAGGGGTTGGCAATCAGCCCCAGCATTTT. Translating it yields CASSKTGVGNQPQHF.

The chain uses TRBV28 and TRBJ1-5; D uncertain. V was cut by 3 bases and J by 4 bases, with 13 bases left in between. This CDR3 comprises 15 residues. The germline gives CDR1 MDHEN, CDR2 SYDVKM. For the CDR3, the DNA is TGTGCCAGCAGTTTTGTGGGCCCTTCAAATCAGCCCCAGCATTTT. It specifies CASSFVGPSNQPQHF.

The chain combines TRBV28 with TRBJ2-2; D is possibly TRBD2 (5 bases). Deletions cut 2 bases from V and 3 bases from J, with 10 bases between. The germline CDR1 and CDR2 sequences are MDHEN and SYDVKM. This CDR3 contains 15 residues. CDR3 sequence (DNA): TGTGCCAGCAGTTTAGAGGGAACCTACACCGGGGAGCTGTTTTTT. This encodes CASSLEGTYTGELFF.